Below, 10 T cell receptor beta chains from the same sample are listed, as sequenced in a study of human T cells and chemical hapten exposure. TCRdb fed the RACE reads into MiXCR, producing one record per CDR3 protein. This sample has 50,000 to 70,000 distinct CDR3 sequences, with around 11% found just once. Specified time point: patch test 3, about 24 weeks after DPC sensitization. Treatment in this sample: therapeutic diphenylcyclopropenone sensitization with weekly scalp DPC. The sample consisted of whole blood, taken in connection with sensitization to the hapten diphenylcyclopropenone (DPC). The receptors derive from a man aged 25-45 years with alopecia areata. Some clones in this sample may be carry-over from other donors' samples.

CDR3 region: CASSLALRGTANTEAFF. CDR3 DNA: TGTGCCAGCAGCTTAGCCCTTCGGGGGACAGCGAACACTGAAGCTTTCTTT. The genes are TRBV7-6 and TRBJ1-1; 7 positions match TRBD1. In germline, CDR1 is SGHVS, CDR2 FNYEAQ. The CDR3 has 17 residues. The ends lost 0 bases at V and 1 base at J; junction bases unmatched: 8.

The sample holds a few counts of this clonotype. The CDR3 reads CASSGPSLKLFF. The CDR3, as DNA: TGTGCCAGCAGCGGGCCAAGCCTTAAACTGTTTTTT. The chain employs TRBV9 and TRBJ1-4; D is unresolved. V lost 3 bases and J 11 bases, leaving 11 bases between the germline ends. CDR3 length: 12 amino acids. Germline CDR1 is SGDLS and CDR2 is YYNGEE.

The genes are TRBV9 and TRBJ1-5; 9 bases align to TRBD1. Germline CDR1 and CDR2: SGDLS and YYNGEE. CDR3 size: 15 residues. Trimming took 3 bases from V and 3 from J; bases not matched to a gene: 4. The CDR3, as DNA: TGTGCCAGCAGCGGAGGGACAGGGCCCAATCAGCCCCAGCATTTT. Translating it yields CASSGGTGPNQPQHF.

This clonotype showed up many times. This chain joins TRBV30 and TRBJ1-4; D is unclear. Trimming removed 4 bases from V and 0 bases from J, with 15 bases in between. Germline V gene sequence: CDR1 GTSNPN, CDR2 SVGIG (reference sequence). CDR3 length equals 16 residues. This CDR3 is CAWKATASATNEKLFF. CDR3 DNA sequence: TGTGCCTGGAAGGCGACCGCCTCGGCAACTAATGAAAAACTGTTTTTT.

The table lists this clonotype with a count of one. This may stem from a read error, because a much larger clone lies one nucleotide away. The chain joins TRBV6-2 or TRBV6-3 to TRBJ1-5; D might be TRBD1 (6 bases). Germline V lookup: CDR1 MNHEY, CDR2 SVGEGT. Trimming removed 0 bases at V and 5 bases at J, with 17 bases between. This CDR3 is built from 17 residues. The CDR3 here is CASSYSSTRGVDQPQHF. The CDR3, as DNA: TGTGCCAGCAGTTACTCCTCGACAAGGGGGGTGGATCAGCCCCAGCATTTT.

The sample holds many counts of this clonotype. This chain uses TRBV7-9 with TRBJ2-7; 7 bases line up with TRBD1. The ends lost 0 bases at V and 0 bases at J; junction bases unmatched: 14. The germline gives CDR1 SEHNR, CDR2 FQNEAQ (reference sequence). The CDR3 runs 19 residues. The CDR3 DNA reads TGTGCCAGCAGCTTAGCTCCGGGACAGTCATCCCGGGGCTCCTACGAGCAGTACTTC. Translation: CASSLAPGQSSRGSYEQYF.

This clonotype has just a few counts. The J gene is TRBJ2-1, the V gene TRBV18, with TRBD2 matching 10 bases. The V gene end was trimmed by 3 bases and the J gene end by 9 bases; junction bases not matched to a gene: 5. The CDR3 is 14 residues long. CDR1 is KGHSH and CDR2 is LQKENI in the germline V gene. The CDR3, as DNA: TGTGCCAGCTCACCCCCAGGACTAGCGGTTGAGCAGTTCTTC. This gives the protein CASSPPGLAVEQFF.

This clonotype was recorded many times. The rearrangement links TRBV4-3 to TRBJ1-2; tentative D call: TRBD1 (6 bases). V was pared by 2 bases and J by 4 bases, with 8 bases between. Germline V gene data show CDR1 as LGHNA and CDR2 as YSLEER. The CDR3 has 13 residues. The CDR3 DNA reads TGCGCCAGCAGCCAACAGGGGACCTATGGCTACACCTTC. It translates to CASSQQGTYGYTF.

This clonotype has only a few counts. The rearrangement uses TRBV6-1 and TRBJ2-5; a weak D match, TRBD2 (5 bases). CDR1 and CDR2 from the germline V gene are MNHNS and SASEGT. V lost 4 bases and J lost 6, with 12 bases in between. This CDR3 is 13 amino acids long. The CDR3 nucleotides are TGTGCCAGCAGTGCCTTACTAGACCAGACCCAGTACTTC. It specifies CASSALLDQTQYF.

At least ten counts were recorded for this clonotype. The chain recombines TRBV11-3 with TRBJ2-3; D is unclear. The ends were cut back, 1 base at V and 5 bases at J, with 7 bases in the middle. The CDR3 covers 13 residues. Germline V gene data show CDR1 as SGHNT and CDR2 as YENEEA. The CDR3 is CASSLAPGDTQYF. In DNA, the CDR3 is TGTGCCAGCAGCTTAGCCCCGGGAGATACGCAGTATTTT.